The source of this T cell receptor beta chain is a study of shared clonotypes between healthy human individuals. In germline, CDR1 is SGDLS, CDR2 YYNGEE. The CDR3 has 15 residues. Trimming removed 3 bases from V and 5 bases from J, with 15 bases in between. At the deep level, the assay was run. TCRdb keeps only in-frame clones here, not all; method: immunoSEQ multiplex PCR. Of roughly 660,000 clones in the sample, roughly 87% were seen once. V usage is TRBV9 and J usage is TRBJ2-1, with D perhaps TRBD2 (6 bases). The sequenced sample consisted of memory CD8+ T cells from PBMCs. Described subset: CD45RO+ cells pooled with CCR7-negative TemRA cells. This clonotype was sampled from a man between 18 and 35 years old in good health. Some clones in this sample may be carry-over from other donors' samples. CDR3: CASSAASGGNNEQFF. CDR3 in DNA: TGTGCCAGCAGCGCCGCTTCCGGGGGAAACAATGAGCAGTTCTTC.